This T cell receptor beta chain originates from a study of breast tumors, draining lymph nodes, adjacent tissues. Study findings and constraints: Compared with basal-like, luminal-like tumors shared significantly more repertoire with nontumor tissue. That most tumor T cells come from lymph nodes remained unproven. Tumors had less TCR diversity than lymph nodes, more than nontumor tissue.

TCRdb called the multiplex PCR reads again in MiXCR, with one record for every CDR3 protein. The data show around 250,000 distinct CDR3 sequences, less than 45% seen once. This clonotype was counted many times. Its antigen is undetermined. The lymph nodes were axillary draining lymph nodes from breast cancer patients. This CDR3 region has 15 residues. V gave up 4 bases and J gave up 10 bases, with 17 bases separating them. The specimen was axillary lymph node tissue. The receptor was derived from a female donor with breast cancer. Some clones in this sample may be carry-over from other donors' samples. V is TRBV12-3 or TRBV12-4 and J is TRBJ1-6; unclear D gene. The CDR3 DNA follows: TGTGCCAGCAGTTCAGAGGCCCCCTCGAGGTCACCCCTCCACTTT. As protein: CASSSEAPSRSPLHF.